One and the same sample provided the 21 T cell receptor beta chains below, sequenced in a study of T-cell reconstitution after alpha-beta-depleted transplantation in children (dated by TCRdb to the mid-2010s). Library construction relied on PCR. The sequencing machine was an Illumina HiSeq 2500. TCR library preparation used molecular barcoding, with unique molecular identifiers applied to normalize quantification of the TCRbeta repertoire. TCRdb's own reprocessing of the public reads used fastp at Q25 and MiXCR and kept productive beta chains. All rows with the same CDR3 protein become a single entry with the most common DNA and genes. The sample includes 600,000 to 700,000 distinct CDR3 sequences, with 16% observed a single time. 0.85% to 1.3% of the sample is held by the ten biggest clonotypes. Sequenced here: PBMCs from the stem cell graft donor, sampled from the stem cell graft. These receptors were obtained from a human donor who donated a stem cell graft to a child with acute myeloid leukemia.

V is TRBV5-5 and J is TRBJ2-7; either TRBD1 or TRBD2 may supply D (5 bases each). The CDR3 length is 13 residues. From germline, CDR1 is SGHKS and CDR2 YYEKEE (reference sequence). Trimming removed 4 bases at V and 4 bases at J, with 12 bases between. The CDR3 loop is CASSVQGEYEQYV. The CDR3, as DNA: TGTGCCAGCAGCGTGCAAGGGGAGTACGAGCAGTACGTC.

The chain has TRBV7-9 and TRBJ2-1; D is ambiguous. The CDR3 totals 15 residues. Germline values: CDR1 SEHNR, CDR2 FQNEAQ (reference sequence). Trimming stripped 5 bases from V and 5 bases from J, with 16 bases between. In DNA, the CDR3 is TGTGCCAGCAGCCGGAAAAGCGTATACGACAATGAGCAGTTCTTC. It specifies CASSRKSVYDNEQFF. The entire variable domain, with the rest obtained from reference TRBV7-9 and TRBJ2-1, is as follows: DTGVSQNPRHKITKRGQNVTFRCDPISEHNRLYWYRQTLGQGPEFLTYFQNEAQLEKSRLLSDRFSAERPKGSFSTLEIQRTEQGDSAMYLCASSRKSVYDNEQFFGPGTRLTVL.

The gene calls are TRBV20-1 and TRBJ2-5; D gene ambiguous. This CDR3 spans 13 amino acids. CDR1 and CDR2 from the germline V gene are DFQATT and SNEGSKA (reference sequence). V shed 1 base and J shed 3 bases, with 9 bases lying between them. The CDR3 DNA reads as TGCAGTGCTAGAGTCGGAGCAAAAGAGACCCAGTACTTC. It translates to CSARVGAKETQYF.

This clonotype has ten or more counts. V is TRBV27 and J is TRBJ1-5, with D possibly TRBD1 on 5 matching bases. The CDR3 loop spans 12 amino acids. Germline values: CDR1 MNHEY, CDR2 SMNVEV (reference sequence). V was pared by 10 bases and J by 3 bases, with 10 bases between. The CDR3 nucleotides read TGTGCCATCGGGACGGACAATCAGCCCCAGCATTTT. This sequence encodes CAIGTDNQPQHF.

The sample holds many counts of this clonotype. Written as DNA, the CDR3 is TGTGCCAGCAGCTTAGGGCCCAGGGGGATCGACAATGAGCAGTTCTTC. It is translated as CASSLGPRGIDNEQFF. The gene calls are TRBV7-6 and TRBJ2-1; 7 bases agree with TRBD1. The germline V gene has CDR1 SGHVS and CDR2 FNYEAQ. The CDR3 contains 16 residues. V shed 1 base, J shed 5 bases, and the junction held 8 bases outside the gene matches.

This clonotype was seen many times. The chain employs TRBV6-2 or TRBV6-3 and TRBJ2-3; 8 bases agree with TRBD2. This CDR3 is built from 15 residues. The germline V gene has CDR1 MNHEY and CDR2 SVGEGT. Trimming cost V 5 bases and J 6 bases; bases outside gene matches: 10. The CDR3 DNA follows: TGTGCCAGCAGTCCCCGGGCGGGGGGCGGGGATACGCAGTATTTT. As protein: CASSPRAGGGDTQYF.

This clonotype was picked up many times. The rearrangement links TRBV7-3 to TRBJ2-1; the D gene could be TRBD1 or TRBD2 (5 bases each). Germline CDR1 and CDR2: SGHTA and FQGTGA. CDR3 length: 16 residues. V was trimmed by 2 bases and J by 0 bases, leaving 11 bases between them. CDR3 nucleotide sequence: TGTGCCAGCAGCTTAGTGGGGACGAGCTCCTACAATGAGCAGTTCTTC. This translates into CASSLVGTSSYNEQFF. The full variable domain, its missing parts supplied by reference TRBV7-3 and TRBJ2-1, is GAGVSQTPSNKVTEKGKYVELRCDPISGHTALYWYRQSLGQGPEFLIYFQGTGAADDSGLPNDRFFAVRPEGSVSTLKIQRTERGDSAVYLCASSLVGTSSYNEQFFGPGTRLTVL.

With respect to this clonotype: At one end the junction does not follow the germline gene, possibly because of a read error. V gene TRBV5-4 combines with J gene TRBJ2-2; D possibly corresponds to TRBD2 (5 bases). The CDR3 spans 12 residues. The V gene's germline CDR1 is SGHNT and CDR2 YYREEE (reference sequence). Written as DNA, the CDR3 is TGTGCCATCAGCTTGGTAGCGGGGGAGCTGTTTTTT. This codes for CAISLVAGELFF. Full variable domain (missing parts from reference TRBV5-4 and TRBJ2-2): ETGVTQSPTHLIKTRGQQVTLRCSSQSGHNTVSWYQQALGQGPQFIFQYYREEENGRGNFPPRFSGLQFPNYSSELNVNALELDDSALYLCAISLVAGELFFGEGSRLTVL.

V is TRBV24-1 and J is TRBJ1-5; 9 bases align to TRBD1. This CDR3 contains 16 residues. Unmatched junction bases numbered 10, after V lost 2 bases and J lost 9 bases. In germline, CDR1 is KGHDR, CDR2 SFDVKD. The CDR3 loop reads CATSDSMTGGEWPQHF. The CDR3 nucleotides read TGTGCCACCAGTGATTCCATGACAGGGGGTGAGTGGCCCCAGCATTTT.

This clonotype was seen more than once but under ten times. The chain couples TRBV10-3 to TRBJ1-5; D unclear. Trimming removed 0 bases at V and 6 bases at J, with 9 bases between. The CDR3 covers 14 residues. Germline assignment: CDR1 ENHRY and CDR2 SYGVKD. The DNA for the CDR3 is TGTGCCATCAGTGAGTCTAGTAGCGGTCAGCCCCAGCATTTT. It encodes CAISESSSGQPQHF.

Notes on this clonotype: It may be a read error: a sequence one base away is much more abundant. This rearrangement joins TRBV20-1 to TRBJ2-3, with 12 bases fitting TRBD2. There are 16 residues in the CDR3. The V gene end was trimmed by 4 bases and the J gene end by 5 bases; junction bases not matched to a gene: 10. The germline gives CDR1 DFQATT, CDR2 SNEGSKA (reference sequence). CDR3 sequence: CSAIPSSGGAEDTQYF. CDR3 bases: TGCAGTGCTATCCCCTCTAGCGGGGGGGCCGAAGATACGCAGTATTTT.

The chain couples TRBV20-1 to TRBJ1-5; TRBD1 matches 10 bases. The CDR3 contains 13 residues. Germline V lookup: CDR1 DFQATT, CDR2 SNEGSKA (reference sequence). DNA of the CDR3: TGCAGCGACAGGGGGCAAGACAATCAGCCCCAGCATTTT. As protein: CSDRGQDNQPQHF.

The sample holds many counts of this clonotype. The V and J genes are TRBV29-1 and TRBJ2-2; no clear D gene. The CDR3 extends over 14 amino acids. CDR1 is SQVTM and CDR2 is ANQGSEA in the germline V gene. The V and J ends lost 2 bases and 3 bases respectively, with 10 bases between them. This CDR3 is CSVESTSDTGELFF. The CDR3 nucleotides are TGCAGCGTTGAAAGCACCTCTGACACCGGGGAGCTGTTTTTT.

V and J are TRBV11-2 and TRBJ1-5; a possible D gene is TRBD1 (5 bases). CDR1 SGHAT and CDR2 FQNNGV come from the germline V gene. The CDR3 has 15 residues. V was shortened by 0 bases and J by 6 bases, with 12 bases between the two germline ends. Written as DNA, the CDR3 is TGTGCCAGCAGCTTAGACGGGGGGGGGTTTCAGCCCCAGCATTTT. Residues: CASSLDGGGFQPQHF.

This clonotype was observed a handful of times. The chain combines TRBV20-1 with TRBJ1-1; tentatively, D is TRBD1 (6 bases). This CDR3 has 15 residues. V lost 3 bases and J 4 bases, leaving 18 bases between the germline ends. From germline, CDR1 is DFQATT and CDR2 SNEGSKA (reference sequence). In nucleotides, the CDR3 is TGCAGTGCTAGGGCCTGGGCAGGGGACTCCACTGAAGCTTTCTTT. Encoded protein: CSARAWAGDSTEAFF.

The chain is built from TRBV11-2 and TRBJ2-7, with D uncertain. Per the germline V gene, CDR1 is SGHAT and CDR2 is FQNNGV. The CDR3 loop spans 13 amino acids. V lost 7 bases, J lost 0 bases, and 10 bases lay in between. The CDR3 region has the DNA TGTGCCAGCACCCTCAGTGGCTCCTACGAGCAGTACGTC. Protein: CASTLSGSYEQYV.

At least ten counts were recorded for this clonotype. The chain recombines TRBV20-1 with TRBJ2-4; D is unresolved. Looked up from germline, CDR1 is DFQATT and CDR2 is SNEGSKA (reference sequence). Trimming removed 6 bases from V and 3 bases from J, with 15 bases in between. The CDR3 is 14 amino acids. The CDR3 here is CSASGPLGKNIQYF. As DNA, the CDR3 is TGCAGTGCCAGTGGGCCCCTGGGCAAAAACATTCAGTACTTC.

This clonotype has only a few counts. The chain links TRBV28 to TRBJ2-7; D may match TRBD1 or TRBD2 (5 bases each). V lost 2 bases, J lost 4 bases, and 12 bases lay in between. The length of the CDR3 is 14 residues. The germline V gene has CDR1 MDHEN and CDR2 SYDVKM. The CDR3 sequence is CASSLEGQPYEQYV. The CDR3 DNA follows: TGTGCCAGCAGTTTAGAGGGGCAACCGTACGAGCAGTACGTC.

The CDR3 DNA is TGTGCCAGCAGCTTTTGGGGGAACACCGGGGAGCTGTTTTTT. Translating gives CASSFWGNTGELFF. V usage is TRBV5-5 and J usage is TRBJ2-2; D is ambiguous. Germline assignment: CDR1 SGHKS and CDR2 YYEKEE (reference sequence). This CDR3 region has 14 residues. With 2 bases removed from V and 1 base from J, the gap between germline ends came to 6 bases.

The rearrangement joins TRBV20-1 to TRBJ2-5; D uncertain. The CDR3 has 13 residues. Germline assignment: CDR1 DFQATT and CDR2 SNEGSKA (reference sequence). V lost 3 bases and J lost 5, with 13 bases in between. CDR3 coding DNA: TGCAGTGCTAGGTCCCTGCCTCCCGAGACCCAGTACTTC. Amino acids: CSARSLPPETQYF.

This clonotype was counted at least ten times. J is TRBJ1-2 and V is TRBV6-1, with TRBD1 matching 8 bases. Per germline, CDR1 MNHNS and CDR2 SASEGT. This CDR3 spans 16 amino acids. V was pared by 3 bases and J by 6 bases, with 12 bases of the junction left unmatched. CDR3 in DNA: TGTGCCAGCAGTGATCCGGGACAGGACTTAGCCGATGGCTACACCTTC. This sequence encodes CASSDPGQDLADGYTF.